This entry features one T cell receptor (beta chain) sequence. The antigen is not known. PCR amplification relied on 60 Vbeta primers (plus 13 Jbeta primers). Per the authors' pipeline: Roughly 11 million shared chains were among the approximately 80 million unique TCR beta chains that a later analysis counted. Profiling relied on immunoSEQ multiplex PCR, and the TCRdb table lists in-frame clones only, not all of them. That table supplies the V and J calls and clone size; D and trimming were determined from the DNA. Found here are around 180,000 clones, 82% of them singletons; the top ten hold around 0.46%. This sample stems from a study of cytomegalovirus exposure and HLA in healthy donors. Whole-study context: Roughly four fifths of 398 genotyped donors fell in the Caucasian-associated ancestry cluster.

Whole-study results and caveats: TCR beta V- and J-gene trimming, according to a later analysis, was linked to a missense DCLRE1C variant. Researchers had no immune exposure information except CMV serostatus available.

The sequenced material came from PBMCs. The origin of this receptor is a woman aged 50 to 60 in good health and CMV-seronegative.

CDR3 region: CASSLWGNDRGLTYEQYF. CDR3 nucleotide sequence: TGTGCCAGCAGCCTCTGGGGTAACGACAGGGGTCTTACCTACGAGCAGTACTTC. The chain is built from TRBV11-2 and TRBJ2-7; TRBD1 aligns across 8 bases. V shed 5 bases and J 2 bases; nucleotides not matched to a gene: 17. Germline lookup yields CDR1 SGHAT and CDR2 FQNNGV. The CDR3 runs to 18 residues.